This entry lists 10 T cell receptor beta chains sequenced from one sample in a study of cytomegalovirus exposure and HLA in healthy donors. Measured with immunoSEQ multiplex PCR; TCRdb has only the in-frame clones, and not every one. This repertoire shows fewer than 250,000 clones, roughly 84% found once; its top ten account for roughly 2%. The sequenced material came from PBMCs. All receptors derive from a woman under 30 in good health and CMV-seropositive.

The CDR3 DNA follows: TGTGCCAGCAGTTTTCCCCCAGCGGGTAGGGGCGGGAGAACTTACGAGCAGTACTTC. Translated, it gives CASSFPPAGRGGRTYEQYF. The chain has TRBV28 and TRBJ2-7; 7 nucleotides agree with TRBD2. V lost 3 bases to trimming and J lost 4 bases; unmatched junction nucleotides: 21. This CDR3 contains 19 residues. Germline assignment: CDR1 MDHEN and CDR2 SYDVKM.

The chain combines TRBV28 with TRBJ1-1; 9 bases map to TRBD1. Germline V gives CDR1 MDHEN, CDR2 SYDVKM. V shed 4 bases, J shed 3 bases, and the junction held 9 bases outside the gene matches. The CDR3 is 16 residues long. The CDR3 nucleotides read TGTGCCAGCAGTTCCGGGACAGGGTATGGGGACACTGAAGCTTTCTTT. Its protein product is CASSSGTGYGDTEAFF.

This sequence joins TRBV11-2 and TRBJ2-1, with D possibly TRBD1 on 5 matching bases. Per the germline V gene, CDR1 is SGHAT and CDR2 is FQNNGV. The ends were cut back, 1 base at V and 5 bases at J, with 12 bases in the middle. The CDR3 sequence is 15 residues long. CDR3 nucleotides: TGTGCCAGCAGCTTAGTGCCCGCAGGGAACAATGAGCAGTTCTTC. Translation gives CASSLVPAGNNEQFF. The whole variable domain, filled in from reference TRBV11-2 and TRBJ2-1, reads EAGVAQSPRYKIIEKRQSVAFWCNPISGHATLYWYQQILGQGPKLLIQFQNNGVVDDSQLPKDRFSAERLKGVDSTLKIQPAKLEDSAVYLCASSLVPAGNNEQFFGPGTRLTVL.

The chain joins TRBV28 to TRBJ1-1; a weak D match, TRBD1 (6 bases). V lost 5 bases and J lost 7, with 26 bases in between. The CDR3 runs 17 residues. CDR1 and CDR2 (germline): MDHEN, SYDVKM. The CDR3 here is CASSTIGQPFYTGEAFF. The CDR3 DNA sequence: TGTGCCAGCAGTACCATAGGACAGCCCTTTTACACTGGTGAAGCTTTCTTT. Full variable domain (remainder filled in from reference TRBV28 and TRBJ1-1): DVKVTQSSRYLVKRTGEKVFLECVQDMDHENMFWYRQDPGLGLRLIYFSYDVKMKEKGDIPEGYSVSREKKERFSLILESASTNQTSMYLCASSTIGQPFYTGEAFFGQGTRLTVV.

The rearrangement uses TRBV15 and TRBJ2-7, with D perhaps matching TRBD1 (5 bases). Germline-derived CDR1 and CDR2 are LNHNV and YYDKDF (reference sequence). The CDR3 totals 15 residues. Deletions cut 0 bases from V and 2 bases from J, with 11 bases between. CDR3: CATSRDRGQTYEQYF. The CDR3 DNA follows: TGTGCCACCAGCAGAGATCGCGGACAAACCTACGAGCAGTACTTC.

The CDR3 DNA is TGTGCCAGCAGTCAACATCAGGGATTGAACACTGAAGCTTTCTTT. Its protein is CASSQHQGLNTEAFF. The gene calls are TRBV6-5 and TRBJ1-1; a weak D match, TRBD1 (5 bases). The V gene's germline CDR1 is MNHEY and CDR2 SVGAGI. The CDR3 consists of 15 residues. Between the trimmed V and J ends, which lost 5 bases and 0 bases, there was a span of 13 bases.

CDR3 in amino acids: CASSPPGGDTGELFF. The CDR3 bases are TGTGCCAGCTCACCACCCGGAGGGGACACCGGGGAGCTGTTTTTT. V and J are TRBV18 and TRBJ2-2; maybe TRBD2 (6 bases). The germline V gene has CDR1 KGHSH and CDR2 LQKENI. V shed 0 bases and J shed 3 bases, with 8 bases lying between them. The length of the CDR3 is 15 residues.

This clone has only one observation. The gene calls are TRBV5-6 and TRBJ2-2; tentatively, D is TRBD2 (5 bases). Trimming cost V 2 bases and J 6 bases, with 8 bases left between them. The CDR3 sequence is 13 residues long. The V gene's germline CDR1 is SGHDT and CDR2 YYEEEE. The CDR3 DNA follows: TGTGCCAGCAGCTTCGGGGTAGCCGGGGAGCTGTTTTTT. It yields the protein CASSFGVAGELFF.

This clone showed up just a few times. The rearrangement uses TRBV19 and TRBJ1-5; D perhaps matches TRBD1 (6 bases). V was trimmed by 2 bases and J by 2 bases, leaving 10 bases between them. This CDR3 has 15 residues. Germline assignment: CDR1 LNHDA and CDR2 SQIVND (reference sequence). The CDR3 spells CASSISGAGNQPQHF. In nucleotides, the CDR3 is TGTGCCAGTAGTATATCAGGGGCAGGCAATCAGCCCCAGCATTTT.

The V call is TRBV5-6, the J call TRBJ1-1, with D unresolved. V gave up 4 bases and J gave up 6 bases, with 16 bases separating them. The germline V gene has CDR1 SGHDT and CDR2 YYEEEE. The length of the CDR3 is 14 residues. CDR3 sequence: CASSRPGGGPEAFF. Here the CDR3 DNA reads TGTGCCAGCAGCCGCCCAGGTGGAGGCCCTGAAGCTTTCTTT.